One and the same sample provided the 27 T cell receptor beta chains below, sequenced in a study of T cells after yellow fever vaccination. TCRdb used MiXCR to reprocess the 5' RACE reads, holding one entry per CDR3 protein. The sample has 300,000 or so distinct CDR3 sequences; about 10% are singletons. The material sequenced was CD4+ T cells sorted from PBMCs, taken 5 days after the yellow fever booster vaccination. All receptors derive from a man aged 18 to 29 who received the YFV17D yellow fever vaccine.

This clonotype was seen a single time. This chain links TRBV2 with TRBJ2-7; TRBD1 might be the D (6 bases). The CDR3 contains 14 residues. Germline loops: CDR1 SNHLY, CDR2 FYNNEI. V lost 6 bases, J lost 7 bases, and 19 bases lay in between. The CDR3 coding sequence is TGTGCCAGCAGGGACCCAGGCAGGGGCATGGAGCAGTACTTC. The encoded protein is CASRDPGRGMEQYF.

This clonotype was detected only a few times. This sequence joins TRBV4-3 and TRBJ1-2; TRBD1 aligns across 8 bases. The V gene end was trimmed by 0 bases and the J gene end by 4 bases; junction bases not matched to a gene: 10. Germline-derived CDR1 and CDR2 are LGHNA and YSLEER. The CDR3 contains 17 residues. The CDR3 spells CASSQEVQGAQGYGYTF. The CDR3 DNA sequence: TGCGCCAGCAGCCAAGAGGTCCAGGGGGCGCAAGGCTATGGCTACACCTTC.

The chain has TRBV7-9 and TRBJ1-2, with D tentatively TRBD1 (5 bases). The germline V and J ends were trimmed by 5 bases and 7 bases, with 20 bases remaining between them. Germline V gene lookup returns CDR1 SEHNR and CDR2 FQNEAQ (reference sequence). The CDR3 loop spans 15 amino acids. The CDR3 protein is CASSPRRESEGGYTF. The CDR3, as DNA: TGTGCCAGCAGCCCCCGCAGGGAGAGTGAGGGTGGCTACACCTTC.

This clonotype was found many times. This rearrangement joins TRBV4-2 to TRBJ2-3; 9 nucleotides agree with TRBD2. V lost 0 bases, J lost 4 bases, and 5 bases stayed unmatched. Germline CDR1 is LGHNA and CDR2 is YNFKEQ. The CDR3 has 16 residues. The CDR3 coding sequence is TGTGCCAGCAGCCAAGATTGGCGGGGGGGCCCAGATACGCAGTATTTT. Its protein is CASSQDWRGGPDTQYF.

This clonotype was detected only a few times. The CDR3 loop is CAIIDPRGQSSGANYGYTF. The DNA for the CDR3 is TGTGCCATCATAGACCCGAGGGGGCAATCCTCAGGGGCCAACTATGGCTACACCTTC. The genes are TRBV10-3 and TRBJ1-2; 7 nucleotides align to TRBD1. The V gene end was trimmed by 7 bases and the J gene end by 2 bases; junction bases not matched to a gene: 22. CDR1 and CDR2 (germline): ENHRY, SYGVKD. The CDR3 consists of 19 residues.

This clonotype was seen a handful of times. CDR3 protein: CASSQGTFYNEQFF. CDR3 DNA sequence: TGCGCCAGCAGCCAGGGGACGTTCTACAATGAGCAGTTCTTC. The gene calls are TRBV4-1 and TRBJ2-1; perhaps D is TRBD1 or TRBD2 (5 bases each). The CDR3 extends over 14 amino acids. Germline CDR1 reads MGHRA; CDR2 reads YSYEKL. Trimming pared 3 bases from V and 3 bases from J, leaving 9 bases between.

The V gene is TRBV6-5, the J gene TRBJ1-1, with 9 positions matching TRBD1. The CDR3 extends over 14 amino acids. Unmatched junction bases numbered 8, after V lost 7 bases and J lost 5 bases. CDR1 and CDR2 (germline): MNHEY, SVGAGI. The CDR3: CASIPGQGKTEAFF. CDR3 DNA: TGTGCCAGCATTCCCGGACAGGGGAAGACTGAAGCTTTCTTT.

This rearrangement joins TRBV4-2 to TRBJ2-1; 13 bases line up with TRBD2. Germline CDR1 and CDR2: LGHNA and YNFKEQ. The V gene end was trimmed by 0 bases and the J gene end by 5 bases; junction bases not matched to a gene: 4. This CDR3 contains 17 residues. The CDR3 region has the DNA TGTGCCAGCAGCCAAGAAATCGGACTAGCGGGGGACAATGAGCAGTTCTTC. It encodes CASSQEIGLAGDNEQFF.

This chain joins TRBV6-5 and TRBJ1-1, with a weak D call TRBD1 (5 bases). The V end lost 2 bases, the J end lost 3 bases, and 16 bases lay between the germline ends. Germline V gene lookup returns CDR1 MNHEY and CDR2 SVGAGI. CDR3 length: 16 residues. This CDR3 reads CASSYGGAGPHTEAFF. In DNA form, the CDR3 reads TGTGCCAGCAGTTACGGAGGCGCAGGGCCCCACACTGAAGCTTTCTTT.

This rearrangement joins TRBV2 to TRBJ1-2; 7 positions agree with TRBD1. Germline V gene data show CDR1 as SNHLY and CDR2 as FYNNEI. The CDR3 loop spans 14 amino acids. V was pared by 4 bases and J by 4 bases, with 6 bases of the junction left unmatched. CDR3 sequence reads: CASSGGGTVYGYTF. The DNA for the CDR3 is TGTGCCAGCAGTGGCGGGGGGACAGTCTATGGCTACACCTTC.

The V gene is TRBV29-1, the J gene TRBJ2-1; perhaps TRBD2 as D (5 bases). This CDR3 has 11 residues. Per the germline V gene, CDR1 is SQVTM and CDR2 is ANQGSEA. Trimming stripped 0 bases from V and 12 bases from J, with 9 bases between. The CDR3 sequence is CSVEDLGGQFF. The CDR3 bases are TGCAGCGTTGAAGATCTTGGAGGGCAGTTCTTC.

V is TRBV7-3 and J is TRBJ1-6; tentative D call: TRBD1 (5 bases). CDR1 and CDR2 (germline): SGHTA, FQGTGA. Trimming took off 5 bases at V and 13 bases at J, with 15 bases between the two ends. The CDR3 covers 13 residues. The CDR3 is CASSPGTVSPLHF. The CDR3 DNA is TGTGCCAGCAGCCCCGGGACGGTTTCGCCCCTCCACTTT.

Remarks on this clonotype: Relative to the germline gene, one junction end is altered; a read error may explain this. The chain has TRBV7-3 and TRBJ2-3; 9 bases map to TRBD2. The CDR3 is 14 residues long. Germline V CDR1 and CDR2: SGHTA, FQGTGA. CDR3 DNA: TGTGCCAGCAGCATGGGACTAGCAACAGATAGGCAGTATTTT. It is translated as CASSMGLATDRQYF.

The chain joins TRBV7-2 to TRBJ2-2, with TRBD2 identical over 8 bases. The CDR3 spans 15 residues. J gave up 1 base and V 5 bases, and 3 bases lay outside the gene matches. From germline, CDR1 is SGHTA and CDR2 FQGNSA. DNA of the CDR3: TGTGCCAGCAGCATCGGGAGGGTGAACACCGGGGAGCTGTTTTTT. Its protein product is CASSIGRVNTGELFF.

There are a few counts of this clonotype. The chain is built from TRBV5-5 and TRBJ1-5, with a tentative D call TRBD1 (6 bases). Germline loops: CDR1 SGHKS, CDR2 YYEKEE (reference sequence). V was shortened by 3 bases and J by 5 bases, with 15 bases between the two germline ends. CDR3 length: 15 amino acids. The CDR3 region is CASSWGRTKDQPQHF. In DNA, the CDR3 is TGTGCCAGCAGCTGGGGGCGGACAAAGGATCAGCCCCAGCATTTT.

This clonotype was seen only a few times. The genes are TRBV6-2 or TRBV6-3 and TRBJ1-1; D gene uncertain. The V gene lost 2 bases and the J gene lost 8 bases, with 6 bases spanning the gap. CDR3 size: 11 residues. The germline CDR1 and CDR2 sequences are MNHEY and SVGEGT. For the CDR3, the DNA is TGTGCCAGCAGTTACCAGCTAGAAGCTTTCTTT. Its protein product is CASSYQLEAFF.

The table lists this clonotype with a few counts. The chain combines TRBV4-1 with TRBJ1-2; D is unclear. The V end lost 3 bases, the J end lost 7 bases, and 18 bases lay between the germline ends. CDR1 is MGHRA, CDR2 YSYEKL, per germline. The CDR3 extends over 15 amino acids. This chain's CDR3 is CASSQWEAVRLGYTF. CDR3 DNA sequence: TGCGCCAGCAGCCAGTGGGAGGCAGTTCGGCTTGGCTACACCTTC.

This clonotype was counted only a few times. The J gene is TRBJ2-2, the V gene TRBV28; 10 nucleotides match TRBD2. V dropped 5 bases and J dropped 3; count of bases not matched to a gene: 6. The V gene's germline CDR1 is MDHEN and CDR2 SYDVKM. This CDR3 has 16 residues. CDR3 loop: CASSLGLAAYTGELFF. The CDR3 DNA is TGTGCCAGCAGTCTAGGACTAGCGGCTTACACCGGGGAGCTGTTTTTT.

This clonotype has just a few counts. This chain links TRBV10-1 with TRBJ2-3; TRBD2 agrees at 7 bases. V trimming: 3 bases; J trimming: 2 bases; junction bases outside the gene matches: 8. The CDR3 contains 16 residues. The germline V gene encodes CDR1 WNHNN and CDR2 SYGVQD (reference sequence). CDR3 DNA sequence: TGCGCCAGCAGTGACCAGGAGCGGGGTTACACAGATACGCAGTATTTT. Protein product: CASSDQERGYTDTQYF.

This chain joins TRBV18 and TRBJ2-1; D possibly corresponds to TRBD1 (6 bases). V lost 1 base, J lost 5 bases, and 15 bases lay in between. In germline, CDR1 is KGHSH, CDR2 LQKENI. The CDR3 is made up of 16 amino acids. The DNA of the CDR3 is TGTGCCAGCTCACCACAACGACAGGATAGGAACAATGAGCAGTTCTTC. Translating gives CASSPQRQDRNNEQFF.

This clonotype showed up just a few times. J is TRBJ2-5 and V is TRBV6-2 or TRBV6-3; no clear D. CDR3 size: 12 residues. Trimming took 7 bases from V and 5 from J, leaving 11 bases between them. Germline V CDR1 and CDR2: MNHEY, SVGEGT. DNA of the CDR3: TGTGCCAGCACAAACACGGGCGAGACCCAGTACTTC. The encoded protein is CASTNTGETQYF.

The J gene is TRBJ1-5, the V gene TRBV12-3 or TRBV12-4, with a possible D match to TRBD1 (6 bases). There are 15 residues in the CDR3. V dropped 5 bases and J dropped 3 bases, with 14 bases sitting between them. DNA for the CDR3: TGTGCCAGCAGTCCCCTCGGGGGCGTCAATCAGCCCCAGCATTTT. Translation: CASSPLGGVNQPQHF.

This clonotype has more than one count but fewer than ten. CDR3 residues: CASSPLGSGGGRTGELFF. CDR3 DNA: TGTGCCAGCAGTCCCCTTGGTAGCGGGGGGGGAAGGACCGGGGAGCTGTTTTTT. The rearrangement links TRBV28 to TRBJ2-2; 11 bases fit TRBD2. CDR3 length: 18 residues. Germline V gene sequence: CDR1 MDHEN, CDR2 SYDVKM. Trimming removed 5 bases from V and 5 bases from J; junction bases left unmatched: 13.

The chain is built from TRBV7-2 and TRBJ1-5; no clear D. This CDR3 has 14 amino acids. V lost 1 base, J lost 5 bases, and 9 bases lay in between. CDR1 and CDR2 (germline): SGHTA, FQGNSA. CDR3 sequence (DNA): TGTGCCAGCAGCTTAGGACGGATCCATCAGCCCCAGCATTTT. Its protein product is CASSLGRIHQPQHF.

This clonotype was found a few times. V usage is TRBV5-5 and J usage is TRBJ2-5; D assignment may be TRBD1 or TRBD2 (5 bases each). V was trimmed by 0 bases and J by 5 bases, leaving 14 bases between them. Germline CDR1 SGHKS, CDR2 YYEKEE (reference sequence). The CDR3 totals 15 residues. CDR3 in DNA: TGTGCCAGCAGCTTGGGGGGGACCGGAGAGGAGACCCAGTACTTC. Its protein product is CASSLGGTGEETQYF.

This clonotype has a handful of counts. The chain recombines TRBV5-6 with TRBJ2-3, with TRBD1 identical over 8 bases. The J segment lost 1 base and the V segment lost 3 bases, leaving 4 bases of the junction unmatched. The CDR3 is 15 amino acids. The germline V gene encodes CDR1 SGHDT and CDR2 YYEEEE. The CDR3 reads CASSSGQVRTDTQYF. In DNA, the CDR3 is TGTGCCAGCAGCTCGGGACAGGTTCGCACAGATACGCAGTATTTT.

The rearrangement links TRBV12-5 to TRBJ2-7, with D possibly TRBD2 on 5 matching bases. CDR3 length: 16 residues. Germline V gene sequence: CDR1 LGHNT, CDR2 FRNRAP. Trimming shortened V by 0 bases and J by 3 bases, and 15 bases separated the two germline ends. This CDR3 reads CASGLVIGKADYEQYF. The CDR3, as DNA: TGTGCTAGTGGTTTGGTAATCGGGAAAGCAGACTACGAGCAGTACTTC.